The clone carrying this T cell receptor (beta chain) was picked up one time. The antigen is unknown. Sequenced by immunoSEQ multiplex PCR; TCRdb stores in-frame clones only, minus some. The table lists about 240,000 clones, around 85% of them singletons. These donors were members of the roughly 120-subject validation cohort, a group separate from the approximately 700-subject first cohort. The data originate from a study of cytomegalovirus exposure and HLA in healthy donors. Study-level points and caveats: Most TCRs appeared rarely, but some public TCRs recurred in many donors.

CDR3 size: 15 residues. Germline CDR1 reads MGHRA; CDR2 reads YSYEKL. V lost 1 base, J lost 3 bases, and 11 bases lay in between. The origin of this receptor is a woman younger than 45 in good health and CMV-seropositive. The chain joins TRBV4-1 to TRBJ2-3, with D possibly matching TRBD2 (5 bases). Sequencing was carried out using PBMCs. The CDR3 is CASSQAPDSTDTQYF. CDR3 DNA: TGCGCCAGCAGCCAAGCTCCGGACTCAACAGATACGCAGTATTTT.